The rows below give T cell receptor beta chains drawn from one sample of a study of memory CD4+ T cells and cytomegalovirus serostatus. Assay used: immunoSEQ multiplex PCR; TCRdb lists only in-frame clones, some missing. The table includes about 96,000 clones, around 80% detected once. The sample taken for sequencing was memory CD4+ T cells from blood. These receptors were collected from an adult in good health and CMV-seropositive. Both conserved end residues are part of each CDR3. The D gene is left open where the match is weak. The size of a clone is reported for some rows only, either as once, few or many, or as a class for expanded clones.

>TRBJ1-2|TRBV19|.|.
TGTGCCAGTAGTTTAACCCCAGGGAACCTATATGGCTACACCTTC
CASSLTPGNLYGYTF
>TRBJ1-2|TRBV5-6|.|.
TGTGCCAGCACCATTAGGGGCTATGGCTACACCTTC
CASTIRGYGYTF
>TRBJ2-7|TRBV10-3|TRBD2|few
TGTGCCATCAGGGCGACTAGCGGGAGGGCCGAGGAAGAGCAGTACTTC
CAIRATSGRAEEEQYF
>TRBJ2-7|TRBV7-2|.|.
TGTGCCAGCAGCTTTACAGGGAGTTACGAGCAGTACTTC
CASSFTGSYEQYF
>TRBJ2-3|TRBV1|.|.
TGCACCAGCAGCCAAGAGAGTCGGTCTAGCGGGAGGTATAGCACAGATACGCAGTATTTT
CTSSQESRSSGRYSTDTQYF
>TRBJ2-7|TRBV5-4|.|.
TGTGCCAGCAGTTATAGACAGGGAGGTTTCTACGAGCAGTACTTC
CASSYRQGGFYEQYF
>TRBJ1-6|TRBV2|.|.
TGTGCCAGCAGTCGGGATTATAATTCACCCCTCCACTTT
CASSRDYNSPLHF
>TRBJ2-5|TRBV5-4|.|.
TGTGCCAGCAGCCCCCGGGGTGGTCTCCAAGAGACCCAGTACTTC
CASSPRGGLQETQYF
>TRBJ1-3|TRBV2|.|once
TGTGCCAGCAGTGAATTCGGGGCTGGAAACACCATATATTTT
CASSEFGAGNTIYF
>TRBJ2-1|TRBV19|.|.
TGTGCCAGTAGTATAGTCGACAACGGATTCTCCTACAATGAGCAGTTCTTC
CASSIVDNGFSYNEQFF
>TRBJ2-3|TRBV6-1|TRBD1|.
TGTGCCAGCAGTGAACACCTGGGACAGCTAACAGATACGCAGTATTTT
CASSEHLGQLTDTQYF
>TRBJ1-4|TRBV27|.|.
TGTGCCAGCAGACTCAGAGGGGAGGGTGAAAAACTGTTTTTT
CASRLRGEGEKLFF
>TRBJ1-2|TRBV4-2|.|.
TGTGCCAGCAGCCCACAGGGAGGAGGCTACACCTTC
CASSPQGGGYTF
>TRBJ2-3|TRBV6-1|.|.
TGTGCCAGCAGTGACAGGGGAGATGTTTCAGATACGCAGTATTTT
CASSDRGDVSDTQYF